A single sample gave rise to the 25 T cell receptor beta chains below, sequenced in a study of chemoradiotherapy in HPV16-positive cancers. The table came from immunoSEQ multiplex PCR; TCRdb's copy has only in-frame clones and leaves some out. The repertoire consists of about 22,000 clones, with roughly 92% occurring once and the leading ten covering 15% to 20%. The source was blood, collected from a patient who underwent chemoradiotherapy. The receptors were sampled from a human donor with HPV-associated anogenital cancer.

The V and J genes are TRBV13 and TRBJ2-5; 10 bases align to TRBD2. The J segment lost 2 bases and the V segment lost 3 bases, leaving 6 bases of the junction unmatched. This CDR3 region has 16 residues. CDR1 and CDR2 from the germline V gene are PRHDT and FYEKMQ (reference sequence). The DNA for the CDR3 is TGTGCCAGCAGCTTGCTAGCGGGGGATCCGCAAGAGACCCAGTACTTC. This sequence encodes CASSLLAGDPQETQYF.

This clone appeared a few times. The chain carries TRBV11-2 and TRBJ2-3; D is unclear. This CDR3 comprises 13 residues. Per the germline V gene, CDR1 is SGHAT and CDR2 is FQNNGV. Trimming cost V 5 bases and J 6 bases, with 12 bases left between them. The CDR3 sequence: CASSGQLRDTQYF. The CDR3 DNA reads as TGTGCCAGCAGCGGCCAGTTGAGGGATACGCAGTATTTT.

CDR3 residues: CASSQDGTSGGRREQYF. The CDR3 DNA sequence: TGCGCCAGCAGCCAAGATGGGACTAGCGGGGGCCGAAGGGAGCAGTACTTC. This chain connects TRBV4-3 to TRBJ2-7, with 14 bases matching TRBD2. Germline values: CDR1 LGHNA, CDR2 YSLEER. Germline trimming cut 0 bases from V and 7 bases from J; bases unmatched to any gene: 8. This CDR3 is 17 amino acids long.

V is TRBV18 and J is TRBJ2-2; 8 bases agree with TRBD1. CDR1 is KGHSH, CDR2 LQKENI, per germline. The CDR3 contains 16 residues. The V segment lost 2 bases and the J segment 4 bases; nucleotides outside the gene matches: 6. The CDR3 loop reads CASSPNRDRSTGELFF. The CDR3 nucleotides read TGTGCCAGCTCACCAAACCGGGACAGGTCCACCGGGGAGCTGTTTTTT.

This clone was observed once. The V and J genes are TRBV7-2 and TRBJ2-2; D is perhaps TRBD1 (6 bases). Germline-derived CDR1 and CDR2 are SGHTA and FQGNSA. V lost 8 bases, J lost 7 bases, and 17 bases lay in between. The CDR3 extends over 14 amino acids. The CDR3 DNA sequence: TGTGCCAGCGTGGCGACAGGCTATGTCGGGGAGCTGTTTTTT. This translates into CASVATGYVGELFF.

This rearrangement joins TRBV10-3 to TRBJ2-7, with a possible D match to TRBD1 (6 bases). In germline, CDR1 is ENHRY, CDR2 SYGVKD. The CDR3 has 13 amino acids. V lost 1 base and J 3 bases, leaving 7 bases between the germline ends. This chain's CDR3 is CAISELDSYEQYF. CDR3 bases: TGTGCCATCAGTGAGTTGGACAGCTACGAGCAGTACTTC.

The chain combines TRBV2 with TRBJ2-3; TRBD1 might be the D (5 bases). This CDR3 has 12 residues. CDR1 and CDR2 from the germline V gene are SNHLY and FYNNEI. V was cut by 6 bases and J by 1 base, with 5 bases left in between. CDR3 DNA: TGTGCCAGCAGCAGGGGCACAGATACGCAGTATTTT. This codes for CASSRGTDTQYF.

The CDR3 DNA reads as TGTGCCAGCATCCGAGACAGGGGGCCCCGCACTGAAGCTTTCTTT. Translation: CASIRDRGPRTEAFF. J is TRBJ1-1 and V is TRBV11-2, with 10 nucleotides matching TRBD1. CDR3 length: 15 residues. Trimming took 7 bases from V and 4 from J; bases not matched to a gene: 9. Germline V lookup: CDR1 SGHAT, CDR2 FQNNGV.

The chain uses TRBV7-2 and TRBJ2-1; D is uncertain. Per the germline V gene, CDR1 is SGHTA and CDR2 is FQGNSA. This CDR3 has 14 amino acids. The V and J ends lost 6 bases and 3 bases respectively, with 12 bases between them. The DNA of the CDR3 is TGTGCCAGCAGACCACCTACCCACTACAATGAGCAGTTCTTC. Protein: CASRPPTHYNEQFF.

This clone was found once. The V and J genes are TRBV7-7 and TRBJ2-5, with D perhaps TRBD1 (5 bases). Germline CDR1 and CDR2: SSHAT and FNYEAQ (reference sequence). With 8 bases removed from V and 2 bases from J, the gap between germline ends came to 9 bases. The CDR3 is 12 residues long. The CDR3 is CASSPGQETQYF. The CDR3 DNA sequence: TGTGCCAGCTCGCCAGGGCAAGAGACCCAGTACTTC.

This chain uses TRBV12-5 with TRBJ1-1; 8 bases are a match to TRBD1. CDR1 and CDR2 (germline): LGHNT, FRNRAP. Trimming at V came to 5 bases and at J to 10 bases, leaving 6 bases not matched to a gene. The CDR3 spans 12 residues. CDR3 nucleotide sequence: TGTGCTAGTGGTATTGGACAGGGTCGAGCTTTCTTT. This translates into CASGIGQGRAFF.

This chain connects TRBV9 to TRBJ1-1; D uncertain. The CDR3 consists of 13 residues. V shed 2 bases and J shed 1 base, with 6 bases lying between them. Germline assignment: CDR1 SGDLS and CDR2 YYNGEE. The CDR3 loop is CASSVQPNTEAFF. The CDR3 nucleotides read TGTGCCAGCAGCGTTCAGCCGAACACTGAAGCTTTCTTT.

The chain employs TRBV28 and TRBJ1-4; D might be TRBD1 (5 bases). Germline CDR1 MDHEN, CDR2 SYDVKM. CDR3 length: 14 residues. V was pared by 1 base and J by 8 bases, with 11 bases between. CDR3 protein: CASSLLGRGEKLFF. The CDR3 coding sequence is TGTGCCAGCAGTTTATTGGGACGAGGAGAAAAACTGTTTTTT.

The V gene is TRBV5-4, the J gene TRBJ2-7, with 8 bases matching TRBD2. V lost 2 bases, J lost 6 bases, and 7 bases stayed unmatched. The CDR3 is 14 amino acids. Germline CDR1 SGHNT, CDR2 YYREEE (reference sequence). CDR3 nucleotides: TGTGCCAGCAGCTTAGCGGGGGCGAGTCTCGAGCAGTACTTC. Its protein product is CASSLAGASLEQYF. Full variable domain (remainder filled in from reference TRBV5-4 and TRBJ2-7): ETGVTQSPTHLIKTRGQQVTLRCSSQSGHNTVSWYQQALGQGPQFIFQYYREEENGRGNFPPRFSGLQFPNYSSELNVNALELDDSALYLCASSLAGASLEQYFGPGTRLTVT.

The chain uses TRBV10-3 and TRBJ2-1; D tentatively reads TRBD1 or TRBD2 (5 bases each). The CDR3 contains 15 residues. Germline-derived CDR1 and CDR2 are ENHRY and SYGVKD. The V and J ends lost 3 bases and 5 bases respectively, with 14 bases between them. The CDR3 sequence is CAISDWRQGDNEQFF. Here the CDR3 DNA reads TGTGCCATCAGTGATTGGCGGCAGGGAGACAATGAGCAGTTCTTC.

This sequence joins TRBV28 and TRBJ2-1; D unresolved. Germline V CDR1 and CDR2: MDHEN, SYDVKM. CDR3 length: 15 residues. With 3 bases removed from V and 7 bases from J, the gap between germline ends came to 16 bases. The CDR3 sequence: CASSLAEAVGNEQFF. CDR3 sequence (DNA): TGTGCCAGCAGTTTGGCAGAGGCAGTTGGGAATGAGCAGTTCTTC.

The rearrangement uses TRBV6-4 and TRBJ2-1, with no clear D. This CDR3 region has 14 residues. Trimming removed 3 bases at V and 5 bases at J, with 11 bases between. The germline V gene has CDR1 MRHNA and CDR2 SNTAGT. The CDR3: CASSESDTNNEQFF. Written as DNA, the CDR3 is TGTGCCAGCAGTGAATCTGACACCAACAATGAGCAGTTCTTC.

The chain uses TRBV7-2 and TRBJ2-1; perhaps TRBD2 as D (7 bases). The CDR3 is 15 amino acids. Germline CDR1 SGHTA, CDR2 FQGNSA. V was pared by 0 bases and J by 2 bases, with 8 bases between. Here the CDR3 reads CASSLAGGPYNEQFF. The CDR3 DNA sequence: TGTGCCAGCAGCTTAGCGGGGGGGCCCTACAATGAGCAGTTCTTC.

The genes are TRBV18 and TRBJ1-4; 10 nucleotides align to TRBD1. Unmatched junction bases numbered 1, after V lost 3 bases and J lost 6 bases. The CDR3 contains 14 residues. Germline assignment: CDR1 KGHSH and CDR2 LQKENI. CDR3 protein: CASSPGQGYEKLFF. Here the CDR3 DNA reads TGTGCCAGCTCACCGGGACAGGGGTATGAAAAACTGTTTTTT.

The chain couples TRBV7-9 to TRBJ1-5; D ambiguous. This CDR3 region has 13 residues. CDR1 and CDR2 (germline): SEHNR, FQNEAQ (reference sequence). Trimming removed 6 bases at V and 2 bases at J, with 8 bases between. The CDR3 region has the DNA TGTGCCAGCAGTCGGCAGGGCAATCAGCCCCAGCATTTT. Translating gives CASSRQGNQPQHF. The whole variable domain, remainder taken from reference TRBV7-9 and TRBJ1-5, is DTGVSQNPRHKITKRGQNVTFRCDPISEHNRLYWYRQTLGQGPEFLTYFQNEAQLEKSRLLSDRFSAERPKGSFSTLEIQRTEQGDSAMYLCASSRQGNQPQHFGDGTRLSIL.

The chain couples TRBV6-6 to TRBJ2-3; D is uncertain. The CDR3 has 12 amino acids. Germline V gene data show CDR1 as MNHNY and CDR2 as SVGAGI (reference sequence). Trimming took 2 bases from V and 1 from J, leaving 1 base between them. Here the CDR3 reads CASSYRTDTQYF. CDR3 DNA: TGTGCCAGCAGTTACCGCACAGATACGCAGTATTTT.

In DNA form, the CDR3 reads TGCGCCAGCAGGGGGGGACCGATGAACACTGAAGCTTTCTTT. Translation gives CASRGGPMNTEAFF. The chain links TRBV5-1 to TRBJ1-1; D may be TRBD1 (5 bases). With 5 bases removed from V and 0 bases from J, the gap between germline ends came to 11 bases. Germline-derived CDR1 and CDR2 are SGHRS and YFSETQ. This CDR3 has 14 amino acids.

The chain recombines TRBV7-9 with TRBJ2-5; 8 nucleotides align to TRBD1. This CDR3 region has 15 residues. Germline CDR1 is SEHNR and CDR2 is FQNEAQ (reference sequence). Losses at the gene ends were 3 bases for V and 2 bases for J; bases not matched to a gene: 5. CDR3 sequence: CASSLGQAFQETQYF. CDR3 in DNA: TGTGCCAGCAGCTTGGGACAGGCTTTTCAAGAGACCCAGTACTTC.

This chain joins TRBV6-1 and TRBJ1-6, with D unresolved. From germline, CDR1 is MNHNS and CDR2 SASEGT. This CDR3 is 15 amino acids long. Trimming shortened V by 2 bases and J by 7 bases, and 12 bases separated the two germline ends. The CDR3 protein is CASSELKVLNSPLHF. CDR3 nucleotide sequence: TGTGCCAGCAGTGAACTAAAGGTGTTAAATTCACCCCTCCACTTT.

CDR3 amino acids: CASSPPNEKLFF. DNA of the CDR3: TGTGCCAGCAGTCCGCCCAATGAAAAACTGTTTTTT. The gene calls are TRBV6-5 and TRBJ1-4; D uncertain. Germline V gene lookup returns CDR1 MNHEY and CDR2 SVGAGI. The CDR3 runs to 12 residues. Deletions cut 5 bases from V and 5 bases from J, with 6 bases between.